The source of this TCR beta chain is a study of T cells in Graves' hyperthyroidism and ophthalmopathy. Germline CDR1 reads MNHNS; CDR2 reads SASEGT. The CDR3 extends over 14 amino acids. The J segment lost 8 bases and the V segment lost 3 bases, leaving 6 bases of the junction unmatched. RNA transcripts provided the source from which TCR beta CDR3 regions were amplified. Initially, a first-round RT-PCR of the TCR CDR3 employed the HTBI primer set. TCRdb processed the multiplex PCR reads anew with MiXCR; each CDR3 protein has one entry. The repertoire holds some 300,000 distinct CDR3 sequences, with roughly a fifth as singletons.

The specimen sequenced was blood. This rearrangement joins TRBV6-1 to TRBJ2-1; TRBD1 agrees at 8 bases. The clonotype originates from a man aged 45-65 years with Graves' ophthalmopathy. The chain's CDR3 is CASSDLGQGYEQFF. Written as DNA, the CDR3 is TGTGCCAGCAGTGACCTCGGACAGGGCTATGAGCAGTTCTTC.